This T cell receptor beta chain was sequenced for a study of cytomegalovirus exposure and HLA in healthy donors. About the research overall: In an earlier analysis, 90 million to 120 million unique TCR beta sequences were found from 200 million or so T cells.

Broader study findings: Analyzed later, association rates of TCRs varied across HLA loci, with DRB1 most and HLA-C fewest.

PCR amplification relied on 60 Vbeta primers (plus 13 Jbeta primers). Method: immunoSEQ multiplex PCR; TCRdb's copy keeps in-frame clones and lacks some. The data show 110,000 to 150,000 clones, roughly 85% seen once. Germline V CDR1 and CDR2: SGDLS, YYNGEE. Trimming cost V 0 bases and J 15 bases; bases outside gene matches: 14. This CDR3 has 16 amino acids. This clone was seen a handful of times. Its antigen is as yet unknown. The receptor was isolated from a male donor in good health and CMV-seronegative. Sequencing was carried out using PBMCs. This chain joins TRBV9 and TRBJ1-6, with 8 bases matching TRBD1. The CDR3 DNA is TGTGCCAGCAGCGTAGATATTTTGGGACAGGCCGGTCTCCTCCACTTT. This translates into CASSVDILGQAGLLHF.